These 8 T cell receptor beta chains were all obtained from the same sample, sequenced in a study of Graves' ophthalmopathy and Graves' hyperthyroidism. Amplification targeted the TCR beta CDR3 regions, with RNA transcripts as the source material. RT-PCR in the first round used HTBI primers; a second-round multiplex PCR followed. MiXCR, applied by TCRdb to the multiplex PCR reads, yields one record per CDR3 protein. The repertoire includes more than 550,000 distinct CDR3 sequences, roughly 39% of them detected once, and about 3.3% sits in the top ten. Sequencing used peripheral blood. Every receptor here comes from an adult man with Graves' ophthalmopathy.

The chain carries TRBV2 and TRBJ1-5; weak D call: TRBD1 (5 bases). This CDR3 has 16 amino acids. Germline CDR1 SNHLY, CDR2 FYNNEI. V lost 9 bases and J lost 3, with 21 bases in between. This CDR3 is CASLSGGSGVNQPQHF. The CDR3 nucleotides read TGTGCCAGTCTCTCCGGGGGGTCGGGGGTCAATCAGCCCCAGCATTTT.

The chain carries TRBV10-3 and TRBJ1-6; D might be TRBD1 (5 bases). The CDR3 covers 16 residues. V lost 3 bases and J lost 4, with 13 bases in between. CDR1 is ENHRY, CDR2 SYGVKD, per germline. Written as DNA, the CDR3 is TGTGCCATCAGTGAAAGGGGCCGATCTTATAATTCACCCCTCCACTTT. Its translation: CAISERGRSYNSPLHF.

There are many counts of this clonotype. The V gene is TRBV9, the J gene TRBJ2-2, with D unresolved. Trimming pared 3 bases from V and 6 bases from J, leaving 9 bases between. Germline CDR1 SGDLS, CDR2 YYNGEE. CDR3 length equals 13 residues. The CDR3 here is CASSASVAGELFF. DNA of the CDR3: TGTGCCAGCAGCGCCTCGGTGGCCGGGGAGCTGTTTTTT.

Comment on this clonotype: One base away lies a much larger clone, so this may be a sequencing read error. The V and J genes are TRBV20-1 and TRBJ1-4; D uncertain. The CDR3 has 16 amino acids. Germline V lookup: CDR1 DFQATT, CDR2 SNEGSKA (reference sequence). Trimming left V 1 base short and J 1 base short, with 13 bases between. The CDR3: CSARGMYRGTNEKLFF. The CDR3 region has the DNA TGCAGTGCTAGAGGGATGTACCGGGGAACTAATGAAAAACTGTTTTTT.

This clonotype was seen just once. The chain has TRBV10-3 and TRBJ1-5, with 7 bases identical to TRBD1. With V trimmed by 4 bases and J by 3 bases, 9 bases remained unmatched. Germline values: CDR1 ENHRY, CDR2 SYGVKD. The CDR3 has 16 amino acids. The DNA for the CDR3 is TGTGCCATCAGTGGCAGGGGGGACAGCTACAATCAGCCCCAGCATTTT. Its translation: CAISGRGDSYNQPQHF.

This clonotype has ten or more counts. The chain links TRBV10-3 to TRBJ2-7, with 8 bases identical to TRBD1. The CDR3 is made up of 14 amino acids. In germline, CDR1 is ENHRY, CDR2 SYGVKD. The V and J ends lost 10 bases and 3 bases, in that order; junction bases with no gene match: 11. The DNA of the CDR3 is TGTGCCACTGGAATCGGACAGGGAAACTACGAGCAGTACTTC. Amino acids: CATGIGQGNYEQYF.

V usage is TRBV12-3 or TRBV12-4 and J usage is TRBJ1-3; the D gene is possibly TRBD1 (5 bases). V dropped 3 bases and J dropped 4 bases, with 19 bases sitting between them. This CDR3 has 17 residues. CDR3 bases: TGTGCCAGCAGTTTCGGCCGGGGAGGGGTGGGCGGAAACACCATATATTTT. Protein product: CASSFGRGGVGGNTIYF.

For this clonotype: This CDR3 is missing its conserved last phenylalanine or tryptophan, likely due to a read error. The rearrangement joins TRBV25-1 to TRBJ2-5; a weak D match, TRBD1 (6 bases). CDR3 size: 14 residues. Trimming took 5 bases from V and 5 from J, leaving 15 bases between them. Per the germline V gene, CDR1 is MGHDK and CDR2 is SYGVNS. The CDR3 spells CASSPGIRGETQYL. The CDR3 nucleotides read TGTGCCAGCAGTCCTGGGATCAGGGGTGAGACCCAGTACCTC.